This T cell receptor (beta chain) was sequenced in a study of OX40 agonist ivuxolimab in advanced cancers. From germline, CDR1 is MNHNY and CDR2 SVGAGI (reference sequence). This CDR3 region has 14 residues. The trim removed 6 bases at V and 7 bases at J, leaving 5 bases unmatched. The table came from immunoSEQ multiplex PCR; TCRdb's copy has only in-frame clones and leaves some out. The sample yields 45,000 to 55,000 clones, about 83% seen once. The sequencing here drew on CD4+ or CD8+ T cells sorted from blood, taken in a trial of the OX40 agonist ivuxolimab. This TCR was sampled from an adult with an advanced solid tumor such as melanoma, head and neck, liver or kidney cancer. The chain recombines TRBV6-6 with TRBJ2-1; TRBD2 agrees at 11 bases. DNA for the CDR3: TGTGCCAGCAGCCCTAGCGGGGGGCGGAATGAGCAGTTCTTC. Amino acids: CASSPSGGRNEQFF.